This T cell receptor beta chain was sequenced for a study of long-term antiretroviral therapy in people with HIV. As to this clone: As yet, its antigen is unknown.

Only United States sites treated participants with HIV. In each sample, roughly 0.95-10 million cryopreserved PBMC were present before DNA extraction. At the survey level, the v3.0 immunoSEQ assay was run. This table comes from immunoSEQ multiplex PCR, and its TCRdb copy is limited to in-frame clones, with some not included. The sample holds about 21,000 clones; 81% are singletons and the top ten take around 12%. General observations from the study: HIV repertoire CDR3 lengths ranged less widely than those of controls.

The CDR3 is 16 amino acids. The V end lost 4 bases, the J end lost 3 bases, and 16 bases lay between the germline ends. Germline-derived CDR1 and CDR2 are MNHNY and SVGAGI (reference sequence). The rearrangement joins TRBV6-6 to TRBJ1-5; no firm D call. Sequences were derived from unsorted PBMCs, sampled 0.1 years before starting antiretroviral therapy. This TCR derives from a man between 40 and 49 years old with HIV. CDR3 sequence (DNA): TGTGCCAGCAGTTCCACAGAGGTGGCAATCAATCAGCCCCAGCATTTT. The encoded protein is CASSSTEVAINQPQHF.